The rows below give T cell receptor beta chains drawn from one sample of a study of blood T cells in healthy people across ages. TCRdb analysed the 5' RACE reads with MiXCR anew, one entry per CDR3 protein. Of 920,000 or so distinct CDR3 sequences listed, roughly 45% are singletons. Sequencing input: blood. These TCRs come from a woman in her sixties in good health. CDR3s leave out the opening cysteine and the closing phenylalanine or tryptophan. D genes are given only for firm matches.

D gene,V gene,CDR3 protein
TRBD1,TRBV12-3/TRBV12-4,ASSLGGQGGRGYT
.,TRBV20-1,SARSRDNEKLF
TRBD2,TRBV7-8,ASSLIGLAGVNSSCNEQF
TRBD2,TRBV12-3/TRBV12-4,ASRPSGRSITDTQY
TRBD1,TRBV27,ASREGDRVIDEQF
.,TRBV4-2,ASSQAMNYGYT
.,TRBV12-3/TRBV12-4,ASSRGVGANNEQF
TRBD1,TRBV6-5,ASSYSGTGDYEQY
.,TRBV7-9,ASSSPGRAAEETQY
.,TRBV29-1,SVEVQWGDTQY
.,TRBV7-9,ASSRGRGDTQY
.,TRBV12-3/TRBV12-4,ASSLGTAPTKQY
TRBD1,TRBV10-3,AISELDRSFEETQY
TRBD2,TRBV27,ASSPTSGRVNEQF
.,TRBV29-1,SVRGRDAYEQY
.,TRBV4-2,ASSQEFHSNQPQH
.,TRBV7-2,ASSRGASQETQY
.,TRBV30,AWRKGATQY
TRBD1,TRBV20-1,SARTGGGSGANVLT
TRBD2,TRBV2,ASWGLAGSEVF
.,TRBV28,ASSPVGGELAKNIQY
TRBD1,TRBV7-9,ASSSFRTGRNEQF
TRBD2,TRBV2,ASIQTGTSGRESF
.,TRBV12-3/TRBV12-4,ASSLCGLSYEQY
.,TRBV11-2,ASSQTLLYEQY
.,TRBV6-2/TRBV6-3,ASKGWNEQY
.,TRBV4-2,ASSQTGNYEQY
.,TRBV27,ASSPWNSGANVLT
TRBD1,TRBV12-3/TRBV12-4,ASSQGTGGAYEQY
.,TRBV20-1,SAGGAQETQY
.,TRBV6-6,ASKAQTVYNEQF
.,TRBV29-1,SVGGLAQSSYEQY
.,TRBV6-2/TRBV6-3,ASSYRAASSANEQF
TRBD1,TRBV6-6,ASQSGTGADEQY
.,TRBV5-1,ASSLNEKNIQY
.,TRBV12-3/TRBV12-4,ASSLGGRDGETQY